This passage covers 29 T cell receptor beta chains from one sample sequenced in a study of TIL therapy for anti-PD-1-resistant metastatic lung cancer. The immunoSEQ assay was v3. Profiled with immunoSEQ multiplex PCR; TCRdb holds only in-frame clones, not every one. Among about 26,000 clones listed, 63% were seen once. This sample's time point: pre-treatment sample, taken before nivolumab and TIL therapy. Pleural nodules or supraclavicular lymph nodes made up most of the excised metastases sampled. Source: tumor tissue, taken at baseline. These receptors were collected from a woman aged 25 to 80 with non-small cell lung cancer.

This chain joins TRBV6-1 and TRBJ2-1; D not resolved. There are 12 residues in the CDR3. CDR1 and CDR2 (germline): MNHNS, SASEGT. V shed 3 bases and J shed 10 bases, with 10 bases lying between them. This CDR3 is CASSDFGREQFF. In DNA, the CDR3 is TGTGCCAGCAGTGATTTTGGACGAGAGCAGTTCTTC.

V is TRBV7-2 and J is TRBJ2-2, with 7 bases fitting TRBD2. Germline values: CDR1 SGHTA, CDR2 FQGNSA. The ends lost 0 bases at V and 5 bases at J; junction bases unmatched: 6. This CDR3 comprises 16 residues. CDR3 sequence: CASSLATSVTTGELFF. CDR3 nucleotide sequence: TGTGCCAGCAGCTTAGCTACTAGCGTCACGACCGGGGAGCTGTTTTTT.

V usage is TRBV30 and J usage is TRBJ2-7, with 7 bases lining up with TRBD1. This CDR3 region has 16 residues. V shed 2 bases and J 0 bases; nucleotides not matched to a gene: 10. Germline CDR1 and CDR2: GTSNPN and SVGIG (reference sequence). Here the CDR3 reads CAWSLSEGAPSYEQYF. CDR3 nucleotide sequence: TGTGCCTGGAGTTTGTCTGAGGGGGCCCCCTCCTACGAGCAGTACTTC.

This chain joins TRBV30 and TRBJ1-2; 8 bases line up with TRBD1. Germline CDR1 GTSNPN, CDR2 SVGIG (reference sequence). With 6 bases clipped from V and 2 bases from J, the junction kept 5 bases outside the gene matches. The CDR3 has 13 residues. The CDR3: CACLDRANYGYTF. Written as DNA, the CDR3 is TGTGCCTGCTTGGACAGGGCCAACTATGGCTACACCTTC.

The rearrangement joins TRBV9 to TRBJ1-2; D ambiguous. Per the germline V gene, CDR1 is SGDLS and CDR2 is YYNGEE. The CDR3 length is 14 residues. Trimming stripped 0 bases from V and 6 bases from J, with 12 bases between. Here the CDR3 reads CASSVAAEGHGYTF. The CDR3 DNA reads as TGTGCCAGCAGCGTAGCTGCCGAGGGTCATGGCTACACCTTC.

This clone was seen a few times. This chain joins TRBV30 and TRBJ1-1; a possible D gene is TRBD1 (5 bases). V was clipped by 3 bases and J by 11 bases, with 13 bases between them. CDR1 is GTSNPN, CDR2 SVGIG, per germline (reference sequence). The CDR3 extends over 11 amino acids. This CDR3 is CAWRGLGVAFF. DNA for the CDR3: TGTGCCTGGAGGGGGCTCGGGGTCGCTTTCTTT. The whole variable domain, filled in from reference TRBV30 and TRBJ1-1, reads SQTIHQWPATLVQPVGSPLSLECTVEGTSNPNLYWYRQAAGRGLQLLFYSVGIGQISSEVPQNLSASRPQDRQFILSSKKLLLSDSGFYLCAWRGLGVAFFGQGTRLTVV.

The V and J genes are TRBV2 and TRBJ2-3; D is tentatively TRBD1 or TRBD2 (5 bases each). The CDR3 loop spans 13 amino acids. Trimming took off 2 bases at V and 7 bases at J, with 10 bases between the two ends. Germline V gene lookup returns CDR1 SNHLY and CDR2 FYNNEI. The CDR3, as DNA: TGTGCCAGCAGTGAACTTGAGGGGCATACGCAGTATTTT. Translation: CASSELEGHTQYF.

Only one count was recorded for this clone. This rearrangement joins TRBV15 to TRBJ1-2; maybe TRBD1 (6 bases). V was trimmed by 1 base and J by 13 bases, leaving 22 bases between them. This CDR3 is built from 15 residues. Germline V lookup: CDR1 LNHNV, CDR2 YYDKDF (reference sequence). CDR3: CATSRVGETGGVVTF. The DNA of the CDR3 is TGTGCCACCAGCAGAGTCGGGGAGACAGGAGGGGTTGTCACCTTC.

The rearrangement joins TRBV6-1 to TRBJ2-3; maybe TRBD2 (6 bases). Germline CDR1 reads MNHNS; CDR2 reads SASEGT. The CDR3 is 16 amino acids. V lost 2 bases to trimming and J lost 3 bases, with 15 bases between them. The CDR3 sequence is CASSERKRALTDTQYF. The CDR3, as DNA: TGTGCCAGCAGTGAACGGAAGCGGGCCCTTACAGATACGCAGTATTTT.

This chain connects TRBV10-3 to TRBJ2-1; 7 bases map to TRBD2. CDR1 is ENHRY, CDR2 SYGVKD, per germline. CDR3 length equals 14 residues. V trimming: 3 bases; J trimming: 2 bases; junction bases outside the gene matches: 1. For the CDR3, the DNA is TGTGCCATCAGTGACGGACTAGCCTACAATGAGCAGTTCTTC. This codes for CAISDGLAYNEQFF.

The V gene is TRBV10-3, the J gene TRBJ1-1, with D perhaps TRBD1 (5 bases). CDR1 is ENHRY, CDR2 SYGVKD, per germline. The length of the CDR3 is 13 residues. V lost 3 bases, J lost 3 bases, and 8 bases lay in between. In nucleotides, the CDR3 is TGTGCCATCAGTGATCAGGGAGACACTGAAGCTTTCTTT. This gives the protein CAISDQGDTEAFF.

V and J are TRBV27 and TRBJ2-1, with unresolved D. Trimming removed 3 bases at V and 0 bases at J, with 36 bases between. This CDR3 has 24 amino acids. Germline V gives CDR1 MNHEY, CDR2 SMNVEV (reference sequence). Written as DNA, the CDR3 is TGTGCCAGCAGTTTTCTCCCGGTACCTAAGGAATCAGGAAAATTTACAGTCTCCTACAATGAGCAGTTCTTC. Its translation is CASSFLPVPKESGKFTVSYNEQFF.

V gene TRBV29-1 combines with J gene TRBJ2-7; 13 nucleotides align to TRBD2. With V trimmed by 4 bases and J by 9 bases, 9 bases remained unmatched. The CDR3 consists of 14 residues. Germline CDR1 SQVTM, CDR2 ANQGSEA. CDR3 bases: TGCAGCGTTGGACTAGCGGGAGGAAGTCATGTGCAGTACTTC. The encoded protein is CSVGLAGGSHVQYF.

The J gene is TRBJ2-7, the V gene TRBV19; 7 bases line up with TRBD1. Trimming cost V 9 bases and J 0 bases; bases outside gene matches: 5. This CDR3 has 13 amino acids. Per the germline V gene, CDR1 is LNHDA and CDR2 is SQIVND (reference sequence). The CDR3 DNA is TGTGCCAGCCGAGGACAGGACTCCTACGAGCAGTACTTC. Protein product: CASRGQDSYEQYF.

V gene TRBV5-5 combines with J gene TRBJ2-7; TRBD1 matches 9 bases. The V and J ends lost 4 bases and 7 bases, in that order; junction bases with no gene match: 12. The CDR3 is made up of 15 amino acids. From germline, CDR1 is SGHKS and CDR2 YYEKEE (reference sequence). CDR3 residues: CASSPPGQGSREQYF. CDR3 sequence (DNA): TGTGCCAGCAGCCCCCCGGGACAGGGTTCCCGGGAGCAGTACTTC.

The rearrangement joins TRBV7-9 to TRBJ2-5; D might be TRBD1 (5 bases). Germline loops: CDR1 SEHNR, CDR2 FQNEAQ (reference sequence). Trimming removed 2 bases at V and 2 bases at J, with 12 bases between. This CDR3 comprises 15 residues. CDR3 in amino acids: CASSLWMDTQETQYF. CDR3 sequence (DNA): TGTGCCAGCAGCTTATGGATGGACACGCAAGAGACCCAGTACTTC.

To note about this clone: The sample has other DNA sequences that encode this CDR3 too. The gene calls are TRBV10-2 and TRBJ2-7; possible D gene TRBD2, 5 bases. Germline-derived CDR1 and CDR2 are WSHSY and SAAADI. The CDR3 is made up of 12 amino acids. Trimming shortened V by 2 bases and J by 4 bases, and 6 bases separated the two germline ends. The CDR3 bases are TGCGCCAGCAGTGAGCGCGGGTACGAGCAGTACTTC. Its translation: CASSERGYEQYF.

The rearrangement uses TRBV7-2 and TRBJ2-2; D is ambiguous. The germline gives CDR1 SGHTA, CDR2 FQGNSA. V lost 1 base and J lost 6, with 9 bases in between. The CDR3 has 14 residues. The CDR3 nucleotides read TGTGCCAGCAGCTTAGGTGGGATCGCCGGGGAGCTGTTTTTT. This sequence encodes CASSLGGIAGELFF.

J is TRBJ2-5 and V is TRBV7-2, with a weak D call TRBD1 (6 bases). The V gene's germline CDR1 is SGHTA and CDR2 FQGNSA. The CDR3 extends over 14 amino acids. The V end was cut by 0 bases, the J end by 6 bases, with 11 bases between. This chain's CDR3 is CASSLALGAQTQYF. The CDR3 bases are TGTGCCAGCAGCTTAGCGTTGGGGGCGCAGACCCAGTACTTC.

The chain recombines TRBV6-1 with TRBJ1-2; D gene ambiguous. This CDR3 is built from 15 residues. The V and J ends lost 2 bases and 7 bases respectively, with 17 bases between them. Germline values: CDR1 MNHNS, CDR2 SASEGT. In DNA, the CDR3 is TGTGCCAGCAGTGAAAGTACCGGGGTTGGTCCTGGCTACACCTTC. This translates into CASSESTGVGPGYTF.

The DNA of the CDR3 is TGTGCCAGTAGCCCCGGGGCGGAGTCGGCTGAAGCTTTCTTT. Translation: CASSPGAESAEAFF. The chain links TRBV19 to TRBJ1-1, with D possibly being TRBD1 (5 bases). The length of the CDR3 is 14 residues. CDR1 is LNHDA and CDR2 is SQIVND in the germline V gene (reference sequence). V shed 6 bases and J shed 6 bases, with 17 bases lying between them. Combining the CDR3 with reference TRBV19 and TRBJ1-1 gives the whole variable domain DGGITQSPKYLFRKEGQNVTLSCEQNLNHDAMYWYRQDPGQGLRLIYYSQIVNDFQKGDIAEGYSVSREKKESFPLTVTSAQKNPTAFYLCASSPGAESAEAFFGQGTRLTVV.

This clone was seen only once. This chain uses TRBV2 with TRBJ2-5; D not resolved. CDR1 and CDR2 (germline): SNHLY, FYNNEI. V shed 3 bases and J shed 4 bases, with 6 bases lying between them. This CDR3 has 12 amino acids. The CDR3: CASSDPLETQYF. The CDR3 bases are TGTGCCAGCAGTGACCCCCTAGAGACCCAGTACTTC.

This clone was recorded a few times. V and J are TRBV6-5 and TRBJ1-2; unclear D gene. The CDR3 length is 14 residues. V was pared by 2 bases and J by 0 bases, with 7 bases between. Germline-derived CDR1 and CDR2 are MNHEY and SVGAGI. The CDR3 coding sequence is TGTGCCAGCAGTTACACGTGGCCTAACTATGGCTACACCTTC. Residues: CASSYTWPNYGYTF.

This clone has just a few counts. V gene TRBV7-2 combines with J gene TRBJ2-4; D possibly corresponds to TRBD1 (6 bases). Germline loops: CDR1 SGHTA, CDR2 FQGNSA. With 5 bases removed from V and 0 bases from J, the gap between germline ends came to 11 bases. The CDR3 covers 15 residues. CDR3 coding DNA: TGTGCCAGCAGCCCGACAGGACAAGCCAAAAACATTCAGTACTTC. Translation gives CASSPTGQAKNIQYF.

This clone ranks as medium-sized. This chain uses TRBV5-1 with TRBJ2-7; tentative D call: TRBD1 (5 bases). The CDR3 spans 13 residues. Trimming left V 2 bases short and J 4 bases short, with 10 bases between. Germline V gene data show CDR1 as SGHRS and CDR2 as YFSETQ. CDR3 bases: TGCGCCAGCAGCTTTCTTTCAGGGTACGAGCAGTACTTC. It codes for CASSFLSGYEQYF.

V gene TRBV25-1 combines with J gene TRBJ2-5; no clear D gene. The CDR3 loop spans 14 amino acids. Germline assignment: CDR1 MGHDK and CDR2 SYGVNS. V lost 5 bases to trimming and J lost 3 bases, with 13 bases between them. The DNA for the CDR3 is TGTGCCAGCAGTCTCCCGGGTTCCGAAGAGACCCAGTACTTC. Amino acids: CASSLPGSEETQYF.

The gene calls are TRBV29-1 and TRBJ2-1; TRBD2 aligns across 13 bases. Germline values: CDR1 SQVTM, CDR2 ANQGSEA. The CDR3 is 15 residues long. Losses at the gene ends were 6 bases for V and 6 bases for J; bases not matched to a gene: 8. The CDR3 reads CSVRTSGSLTNEQFF. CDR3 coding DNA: TGCAGCGTAAGGACTAGCGGGAGCTTAACCAATGAGCAGTTCTTC.

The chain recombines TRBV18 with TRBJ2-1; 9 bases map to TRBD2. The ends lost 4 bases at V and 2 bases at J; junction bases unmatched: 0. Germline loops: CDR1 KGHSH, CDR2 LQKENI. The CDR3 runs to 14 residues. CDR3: CASSLAGAYNEQFF. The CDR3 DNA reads TGTGCCAGCTCACTAGCGGGAGCCTACAATGAGCAGTTCTTC.

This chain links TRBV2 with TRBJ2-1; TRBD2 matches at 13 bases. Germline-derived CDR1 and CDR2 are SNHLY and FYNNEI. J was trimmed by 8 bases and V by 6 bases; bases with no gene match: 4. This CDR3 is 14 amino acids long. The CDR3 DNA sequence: TGTGCCAGCAGCCGGACTAGCGGGAGTTATGAGCAGTTCTTC. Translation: CASSRTSGSYEQFF.